These 27 T cell receptor beta chains originate from one sample sequenced in a study of graft-versus-host responses after intestinal transplantation. Graft tissue processing released intraepithelial and lamina propria lymphocytes. Here immunoSEQ multiplex PCR was the method, and the copy in TCRdb shows in-frame clones only, minus some. The sample includes almost 4,000 clones, around 85% of them seen just once. This specimen consisted of ileum tissue, obtained 662 days after intestinal transplant. These receptors all stem from a human patient who received an intestinal transplant, so some T cells may come from the graft donor.

The V and J genes are TRBV7-6 and TRBJ2-7, with 8 bases that match TRBD1. The V gene's germline CDR1 is SGHVS and CDR2 FNYEAQ. This CDR3 has 15 amino acids. V lost 5 bases to trimming and J lost 4 bases; unmatched junction nucleotides: 10. CDR3 protein: CASSLLDRDGYEQYF. The CDR3 DNA follows: TGTGCCAGCAGCCTACTGGACAGGGATGGATACGAGCAGTACTTC.

V and J are TRBV6-1 and TRBJ1-5, with unresolved D. The V gene lost 2 bases and the J gene lost 3 bases, with 5 bases spanning the gap. This CDR3 has 13 amino acids. CDR1 and CDR2 (germline): MNHNS, SASEGT. The DNA for the CDR3 is TGTGCCAGCAGTGAACTGGACAATCAGCCCCAGCATTTT. Encoded protein: CASSELDNQPQHF.

The chain uses TRBV2 and TRBJ2-5; D unresolved. Germline V gene lookup returns CDR1 SNHLY and CDR2 FYNNEI. The CDR3 loop spans 13 amino acids. The ends were cut back, 8 bases at V and 0 bases at J, with 10 bases in the middle. In nucleotides, the CDR3 is TGTGCCAGCGAGACGGGCCACCAAGAGACCCAGTACTTC. This codes for CASETGHQETQYF. The full variable domain, its missing parts supplied by reference TRBV2 and TRBJ2-5, is EPEVTQTPSHQVTQMGQEVILRCVPISNHLYFYWYRQILGQKVEFLVSFYNNEISEKSEIFDDQFSVERPDGSNFTLKIRSTKLEDSAMYFCASETGHQETQYFGPGTRLLVL.

The chain joins TRBV7-2 to TRBJ2-1; 10 bases line up with TRBD2. Trimming cost V 4 bases and J 8 bases; bases outside gene matches: 8. The CDR3 extends over 15 amino acids. Germline V CDR1 and CDR2: SGHTA, FQGNSA. CDR3 coding DNA: TGTGCCAGCAGCTCCCTAGCGGGGGCCCGGGATGAGCAGTTCTTC. This sequence encodes CASSSLAGARDEQFF.

J is TRBJ1-6 and V is TRBV19, with D hard to call. V lost 6 bases, J lost 4 bases, and 13 bases lay in between. Germline V CDR1 and CDR2: LNHDA, SQIVND (reference sequence). The CDR3 has 15 residues. Here the CDR3 DNA reads TGTGCCAGTAGGTTCGGCAGGTCGTATAATTCACCCCTCCACTTT. It codes for CASRFGRSYNSPLHF.

This sequence joins TRBV10-2 and TRBJ1-2; D gene unclear. V was trimmed by 4 bases and J by 4 bases, leaving 7 bases between them. CDR3 length equals 12 residues. The germline V gene has CDR1 WSHSY and CDR2 SAAADI. This CDR3 reads CASSGDFYGYTF. CDR3 bases: TGCGCCAGCAGTGGGGATTTCTATGGCTACACCTTC.

This clone was observed a few times. This chain connects TRBV19 to TRBJ2-7; 11 bases are a match to TRBD2. The CDR3 has 15 residues. J lost 5 bases, V lost 5 bases, and 8 bases had no gene match. The germline V gene has CDR1 LNHDA and CDR2 SQIVND (reference sequence). The CDR3 protein is CASSLAGGLLNEQYF. CDR3 bases: TGTGCCAGTAGTCTAGCGGGGGGATTACTCAACGAGCAGTACTTC.

This clone was counted a few times. J is TRBJ2-1 and V is TRBV7-9; 11 bases align to TRBD2. The junction had 8 bases not matched to a gene; V was cut back by 1 base and J by 0 bases. CDR1 and CDR2 (germline): SEHNR, FQNEAQ (reference sequence). This CDR3 has 19 residues. The CDR3: CASSLGVAGGFSSYNEQFF. DNA for the CDR3: TGTGCCAGCAGCTTAGGAGTAGCGGGGGGGTTTAGCTCCTACAATGAGCAGTTCTTC.

This clone was counted a few times. V usage is TRBV7-8 and J usage is TRBJ1-3; 11 nucleotides align to TRBD1. V gave up 0 bases and J gave up 4 bases; unmatched junction bases: 8. Germline V gene data show CDR1 as SGHVS and CDR2 as FQNEAQ. The CDR3 is 18 residues long. CDR3 DNA: TGTGCCAGCAGCTTAGCAGGACAGGGGGCATCGGAAGGAAACACCATATATTTT. This gives the protein CASSLAGQGASEGNTIYF.

The V call is TRBV4-2, the J call TRBJ2-7, with a possible D match to TRBD1 (6 bases). CDR1 is LGHNA and CDR2 is YNFKEQ in the germline V gene. Trimming left V 4 bases short and J 3 bases short, with 10 bases between. There are 13 residues in the CDR3. CDR3 nucleotide sequence: TGTGCCAGCAGCCCGGACAGTGTCTACGAGCAGTACTTC. It is translated as CASSPDSVYEQYF.

The chain couples TRBV7-2 to TRBJ2-1; 8 bases fit TRBD2. Germline CDR1 SGHTA, CDR2 FQGNSA. This CDR3 contains 15 residues. V gave up 3 bases and J gave up 2 bases; unmatched junction bases: 3. CDR3 DNA sequence: TGTGCCAGCAGCTTGGCGGGGGGCCCCTACAATGAGCAGTTCTTC. This translates into CASSLAGGPYNEQFF.

This clone turned up a few times. The rearrangement links TRBV7-8 to TRBJ1-3; D unclear. V was pared by 1 base and J by 0 bases, with 13 bases between. Germline values: CDR1 SGHVS, CDR2 FQNEAQ. This CDR3 is built from 17 residues. The CDR3 loop is CASSLDPLAISGNTIYF. For the CDR3, the DNA is TGTGCCAGCAGCTTAGATCCACTGGCCATCTCTGGAAACACCATATATTTT.

This chain connects TRBV10-3 to TRBJ1-2; possible D gene TRBD1, 6 bases. Trimming cost V 4 bases and J 4 bases, with 13 bases left between them. Germline CDR1 and CDR2: ENHRY and SYGVKD. The CDR3 is made up of 14 amino acids. The CDR3 is CAISGGGLGYGYTF. CDR3 coding DNA: TGTGCCATCAGTGGTGGGGGGCTAGGCTATGGCTACACCTTC.

The V gene is TRBV4-1, the J gene TRBJ1-5, with a weak D call TRBD1 (5 bases). Trimming shortened V by 0 bases and J by 9 bases, and 12 bases separated the two germline ends. Germline CDR1 and CDR2: MGHRA and YSYEKL. The CDR3 is 14 residues long. The CDR3 DNA reads TGCGCCAGCAGCCAAGATCAGGGTATCGGGCCCCAGCATTTT. Encoded protein: CASSQDQGIGPQHF.

V usage is TRBV7-9 and J usage is TRBJ1-1, with unresolved D. V dropped 2 bases and J dropped 7 bases, with 8 bases sitting between them. Germline-derived CDR1 and CDR2 are SEHNR and FQNEAQ (reference sequence). This CDR3 region has 12 residues. The CDR3 sequence: CASSLLAFEAFF. The CDR3 coding sequence is TGTGCCAGCAGCTTATTAGCCTTTGAAGCTTTCTTT.

V gene TRBV2 combines with J gene TRBJ2-3; 11 bases match TRBD1. In germline, CDR1 is SNHLY, CDR2 FYNNEI. There are 15 residues in the CDR3. V lost 6 bases and J lost 5; bases outside the gene matches: 7. The CDR3 is CASRSRTGGEDTQYF. DNA of the CDR3: TGTGCCAGCAGATCCAGGACAGGGGGCGAAGATACGCAGTATTTT.

The table lists this clone with a count of one. The gene calls are TRBV5-1 and TRBJ1-1; no firm D call. The CDR3 spans 13 residues. Trimming pared 0 bases from V and 0 bases from J, leaving 3 bases between. Germline V CDR1 and CDR2: SGHRS, YFSETQ. This CDR3 is CASSLEMNTEAFF. In DNA, the CDR3 is TGCGCCAGCAGCTTGGAGATGAACACTGAAGCTTTCTTT.

This rearrangement joins TRBV4-1 to TRBJ2-3, with 11 nucleotides matching TRBD2. Germline V gives CDR1 MGHRA, CDR2 YSYEKL. CDR3 length: 16 amino acids. J gave up 1 base and V 2 bases, and 2 bases lay outside the gene matches. CDR3 nucleotides: TGCGCCAGCAGCCAACCGGGACTAGCGGGCACAGATACGCAGTATTTT. This encodes CASSQPGLAGTDTQYF.

Turning to this clone: The junction differs from germline at one of its ends, possibly a read error. The V and J genes are TRBV2 and TRBJ2-7; D is tentatively TRBD1 or TRBD2 (5 bases each). The CDR3 has 9 residues. Germline lookup yields CDR1 SNHLY and CDR2 FYNNEI. The CDR3 loop reads CAYGAWRNF. The CDR3 bases are TGTGCCTATGGGGCCTGGAGGAACTTC.

The chain combines TRBV7-6 with TRBJ1-3, with 7 bases aligning to TRBD1. The J segment lost 0 bases and the V segment lost 3 bases, leaving 5 bases of the junction unmatched. The germline CDR1 and CDR2 sequences are SGHVS and FNYEAQ. This CDR3 spans 16 amino acids. DNA of the CDR3: TGTGCCAGCAGCTTCCACGACAGGGTCTCTGGAAACACCATATATTTT. Its translation is CASSFHDRVSGNTIYF. The full variable domain, rest sourced from reference TRBV7-6 and TRBJ1-3, is GAGVSQSPRYKVTKRGQDVALRCDPISGHVSLYWYRQALGQGPEFLTYFNYEAQQDKSGLPNDRFSAERPEGSISTLTIQRTEQRDSAMYRCASSFHDRVSGNTIYFGEGSWLTVV.

This chain joins TRBV6-1 and TRBJ2-3; weak D call: TRBD1 (5 bases). V shed 7 bases and J shed 1 base, with 15 bases lying between them. The CDR3 is 15 residues long. The germline CDR1 and CDR2 sequences are MNHNS and SASEGT. CDR3 amino acids: CASTTGWGRTDTQYF. In nucleotides, the CDR3 is TGTGCCAGCACCACTGGGTGGGGCCGCACAGATACGCAGTATTTT.

The chain links TRBV15 to TRBJ2-5; no definite D call. CDR1 and CDR2 (germline): LNHNV, YYDKDF (reference sequence). Trimming removed 0 bases from V and 5 bases from J, with 7 bases in between. The CDR3 is 13 amino acids. This CDR3 is CATSREPRETQYF. CDR3 nucleotides: TGTGCCACCAGCAGAGAGCCTCGTGAGACCCAGTACTTC.

The chain uses TRBV5-5 and TRBJ2-7; 8 bases fit TRBD1. CDR3 length equals 15 residues. Per germline, CDR1 SGHKS and CDR2 YYEKEE (reference sequence). The V gene end was trimmed by 0 bases and the J gene end by 3 bases; junction bases not matched to a gene: 5. This chain's CDR3 is CASSLAPGGGYEQYF. Here the CDR3 DNA reads TGTGCCAGCAGCTTGGCACCAGGGGGCGGCTACGAGCAGTACTTC.

V usage is TRBV6-8 and J usage is TRBJ1-5; D is perhaps TRBD1 (6 bases). Trimming shortened V by 8 bases and J by 2 bases, and 10 bases separated the two germline ends. Germline CDR1 is MNHGY and CDR2 is SAAAGT. CDR3 length: 13 residues. The CDR3 region is CASQGQGNQPQHF. In nucleotides, the CDR3 is TGTGCCAGCCAGGGGCAAGGCAATCAGCCCCAGCATTTT.

The chain uses TRBV18 and TRBJ2-6; D possibly corresponds to TRBD2 (7 bases). Per the germline V gene, CDR1 is KGHSH and CDR2 is LQKENI. The V end lost 5 bases, the J end lost 5 bases, and 25 bases lay between the germline ends. The CDR3 has 19 residues. The CDR3 reads CASSVGGDIYKSRANVLTF. The CDR3 nucleotides read TGTGCCAGCTCAGTTGGGGGGGACATTTACAAAAGTCGGGCCAACGTCCTGACTTTC.

This chain connects TRBV6-1 to TRBJ1-1; tentatively, D is TRBD1 (5 bases). The CDR3 loop spans 12 amino acids. From germline, CDR1 is MNHNS and CDR2 SASEGT. V was clipped by 2 bases and J by 6 bases, with 7 bases between them. Here the CDR3 DNA reads TGTGCCAGCAGTGAAATAGGGGCTGAAGCTTTCTTT. As protein: CASSEIGAEAFF.

The chain combines TRBV5-4 with TRBJ2-3, with TRBD1 matching over 7 bases. V lost 0 bases and J lost 3; bases outside the gene matches: 4. The CDR3 runs 15 residues. Germline V gene data show CDR1 as SGHNT and CDR2 as YYREEE (reference sequence). For the CDR3, the DNA is TGTGCCAGCAGCTTGGGGGGACAGTCTACAGATACGCAGTATTTT. This encodes CASSLGGQSTDTQYF.